Listed below are T cell receptor beta chains from one sample, sequenced in a study of T cell changes during pregnancy in multiple sclerosis. Clones were sequenced by immunoSEQ multiplex PCR, and TCRdb holds only the in-frame ones, with some missing. Among 120,000 or so clones listed, roughly 92% were seen once. The sequences come from peripheral blood, collected before pregnancy. The receptors derive from a female donor with multiple sclerosis, enrolled in a pregnancy study. Each CDR3 is given with its conserved first and last residue. A D gene is named only where the DNA matches it firmly. Clone size is given for some rows only: seen once, a few or many times, or a class if the clone is expanded.

v_gene,abundance,j_gene,d_gene,CDR3aa,CDR3nt
TRBV27,NA,TRBJ1-1,NA,CASSLSRFTEAFF,TGTGCCAGCAGTTTATCGAGGTTTACTGAAGCTTTCTTT
TRBV9,NA,TRBJ2-1,NA,CASSVALQGGDNEQFF,TGTGCCAGCAGCGTAGCTTTGCAGGGAGGAGATAATGAGCAGTTCTTC
TRBV4-2,NA,TRBJ2-7,TRBD1,CASSQTGEGVGEQYF,TGTGCCAGCAGCCAAACAGGGGAAGGGGTTGGGGAGCAGTACTTC
TRBV5-1,NA,TRBJ2-1,TRBD2,CASSLVSGGEQFF,TGCGCCAGCAGCTTGGTTTCGGGGGGTGAGCAGTTCTTC
TRBV7-6,NA,TRBJ1-5,NA,CASSLVTGPKETQHF,TGTGCCAGCAGCTTAGTCACAGGGCCCAAGGAGACCCAGCATTTT
TRBV4-1,NA,TRBJ1-4,TRBD1,CASSPHGTANEKLFF,TGCGCCAGCAGCCCTCACGGGACAGCTAATGAAAAACTGTTTTTT
TRBV25-1,NA,TRBJ2-1,TRBD1,CASSEWGTGAYNEQFF,TGTGCCAGCAGTGAATGGGGGACAGGGGCTTACAATGAGCAGTTCTTC
TRBV23-1,NA,TRBJ1-5,NA,CASSQFGTPEIRPQHF,TGCGCCAGCAGTCAGTTTGGGACACCGGAGATTCGGCCCCAGCATTTT
TRBV19,NA,TRBJ1-5,TRBD1,CASTLRQGRNQPQHF,TGTGCCAGTACCCTTAGACAGGGGCGCAATCAGCCCCAGCATTTT
TRBV7-6,NA,TRBJ1-1,TRBD1,CASKGAGHTEAFF,TGTGCCAGCAAGGGGGCAGGGCACACTGAAGCCTTCTTT
TRBV30,few,TRBJ1-1,NA,CAWSPGGTEAFF,TGTGCCTGGAGTCCCGGAGGGACTGAAGCTTTCTTT
TRBV2,NA,TRBJ2-7,NA,CASRVAGIYF,TGTGCCAGCAGGGTGGCAGGCATCTACTTC
TRBV27,NA,TRBJ2-7,NA,CASSLSSIGGYEQYF,TGTGCCAGCAGTTTATCGTCAATCGGGGGCTACGAGCAGTACTTC
TRBV19,NA,TRBJ2-2,TRBD1,CASSRGQGVFRTGELFF,TGTGCCAGTAGCCGGGGACAGGGGGTTTTTAGAACCGGGGAGCTGTTTTTT
TRBV9,NA,TRBJ1-6,TRBD1,CASSVGGTGRSPLHF,TGTGCCAGCAGCGTAGGGGGGACAGGGAGATCACCCCTCCACTTT
TRBV9,NA,TRBJ2-4,TRBD1,CASSLRDRDNIQYF,TGTGCCAGCAGCCTACGGGACAGGGATAACATTCAGTACTTC
TRBV7-9,NA,TRBJ1-4,TRBD1,CASSWGQGNEKLFF,TGTGCCAGCAGCTGGGGACAGGGGAATGAAAAACTGTTTTTT
TRBV5-3,NA,TRBJ1-2,NA,CARSKDCYFHYGYTF,TGTGCCAGAAGCAAGGACTGTTATTTCCACTATGGCTACACCTTC
TRBV4-2,NA,TRBJ1-4,NA,CASSQDSGDTNEKLFF,TGTGCCAGCAGCCAAGATTCGGGGGACACTAATGAAAAACTGTTTTTT
TRBV9,NA,TRBJ2-5,TRBD1,CASSVGWDRTQETQYF,TGTGCCAGCAGCGTAGGGTGGGACAGGACACAAGAGACCCAGTACTTC
TRBV6-6,NA,TRBJ2-5,TRBD2,CASSYKRGGEKTQYF,TGTGCCAGCAGTTACAAGCGGGGGGGCGAAAAGACCCAGTACTTC
TRBV10-3,NA,TRBJ2-3,NA,CAIRGLGISTDTQYF,TGTGCCATCAGAGGACTCGGAATTAGCACAGATACGCAGTATTTT
TRBV27,NA,TRBJ2-3,TRBD2,CASSPLRRPSGRPTDTQYF,TGTGCCAGCAGCCCCCTTAGGCGGCCTAGCGGGAGGCCCACAGATACGCAGTATTTT
TRBV29-1,NA,TRBJ1-5,NA,CSVGRVRRGVLNKSDQPQHF,TGCAGCGTTGGGCGGGTGAGGAGGGGTGTCTTGAATAAGTCGGATCAGCCCCAGCATTTT